These 8 T cell receptor beta chains share one sample of origin, sequenced in a study of cytomegalovirus exposure and HLA in healthy donors. The PCR used 60 Vbeta and 13 Jbeta primers. Profiling relied on immunoSEQ multiplex PCR, and the TCRdb table lists in-frame clones only, not all of them. The sample holds under 150,000 clones, roughly 80% seen once. Source material: PBMCs. These receptors were taken from a woman aged 45-60 years in good health and CMV-seropositive.

This clone was counted only a few times. This chain links TRBV4-3 with TRBJ1-4; D is unresolved. CDR1 is LGHNA and CDR2 is YSLEER in the germline V gene. Trimming pared 0 bases from V and 3 bases from J, leaving 8 bases between. This CDR3 contains 15 residues. The CDR3 region is CASSQDGEANEKLFF. The CDR3 nucleotides are TGCGCCAGCAGCCAAGATGGGGAGGCTAATGAAAAACTGTTTTTT.

This chain uses TRBV4-1 with TRBJ1-2; D ambiguous. V was pared by 1 base and J by 6 bases, with 6 bases between. In germline, CDR1 is MGHRA, CDR2 YSYEKL. The CDR3 is 12 residues long. CDR3 DNA sequence: TGCGCCAGCAGCCAAGTCGGAGATGGCTACACCTTC. It yields the protein CASSQVGDGYTF.

This sequence joins TRBV5-1 and TRBJ1-2; 8 bases align to TRBD1. V was pared by 5 bases and J by 0 bases, with 6 bases of the junction left unmatched. This CDR3 contains 15 residues. Per the germline V gene, CDR1 is SGHRS and CDR2 is YFSETQ. The CDR3 DNA reads TGCGCCAGCAGTCCGGGACAGGCGACTAACTATGGCTACACCTTC. Translation: CASSPGQATNYGYTF.

This clone was picked up a small number of times. The J gene is TRBJ2-5, the V gene TRBV30, with D maybe TRBD1 (5 bases). Germline V gene data show CDR1 as GTSNPN and CDR2 as SVGIG (reference sequence). V lost 4 bases and J lost 2, with 11 bases in between. The length of the CDR3 is 13 residues. CDR3 DNA sequence: TGTGCCTGGACAGGGTCAGGGCAAGAGACCCAGTACTTC. It codes for CAWTGSGQETQYF.

This sequence joins TRBV18 and TRBJ1-1, with D possibly being TRBD1 (5 bases). The germline V gene has CDR1 KGHSH and CDR2 LQKENI. This CDR3 is built from 12 residues. V was clipped by 6 bases and J by 5 bases, with 10 bases between them. The CDR3 region is CASSNQGTEAFF. The CDR3, as DNA: TGTGCCAGCTCCAACCAGGGAACTGAAGCTTTCTTT.

J is TRBJ1-5 and V is TRBV30; TRBD1 agrees at 7 bases. The trim removed 3 bases at V and 4 bases at J, leaving 6 bases unmatched. The CDR3 sequence is 14 residues long. Germline V gene lookup returns CDR1 GTSNPN and CDR2 SVGIG (reference sequence). CDR3 in amino acids: CAWSPGTENQPQHF. The DNA for the CDR3 is TGTGCCTGGAGCCCCGGGACAGAGAATCAGCCCCAGCATTTT.

The V gene is TRBV19, the J gene TRBJ1-1; D gene uncertain. The CDR3 covers 14 residues. Germline-derived CDR1 and CDR2 are LNHDA and SQIVND (reference sequence). Trimming shortened V by 2 bases and J by 0 bases, and 7 bases separated the two germline ends. The CDR3, as DNA: TGTGCCAGTAGTATACGATCAGTGAACACTGAAGCTTTCTTT. Its protein product is CASSIRSVNTEAFF.

V gene TRBV30 combines with J gene TRBJ2-3; 13 bases are shared with TRBD2. The CDR3 runs to 15 residues. In germline, CDR1 is GTSNPN, CDR2 SVGIG (reference sequence). V lost 3 bases, J lost 4 bases, and 4 bases stayed unmatched. CDR3: CAWRLLAGGPDTQYF. The CDR3 nucleotides read TGTGCCTGGAGGTTACTAGCGGGGGGGCCAGATACGCAGTATTTT.